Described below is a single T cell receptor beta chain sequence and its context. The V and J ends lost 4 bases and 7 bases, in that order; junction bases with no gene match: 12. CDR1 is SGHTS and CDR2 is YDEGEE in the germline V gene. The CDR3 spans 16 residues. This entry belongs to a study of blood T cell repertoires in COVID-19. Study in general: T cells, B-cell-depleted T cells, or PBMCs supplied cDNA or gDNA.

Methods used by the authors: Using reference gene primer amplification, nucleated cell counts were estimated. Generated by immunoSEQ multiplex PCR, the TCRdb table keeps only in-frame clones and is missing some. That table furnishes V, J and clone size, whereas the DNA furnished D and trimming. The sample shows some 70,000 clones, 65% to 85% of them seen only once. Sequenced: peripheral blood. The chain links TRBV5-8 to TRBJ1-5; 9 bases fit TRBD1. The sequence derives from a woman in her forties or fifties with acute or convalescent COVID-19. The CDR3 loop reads CASSREGDRVLQPQHF. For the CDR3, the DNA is TGTGCCAGCAGCCGCGAAGGGGACAGGGTGTTACAGCCCCAGCATTTT.